This TCR beta chain was observed in a study of cytomegalovirus exposure and HLA in healthy donors. The PCR employed 60 Vbeta primers together with 13 Jbeta primers. Here immunoSEQ multiplex PCR was the method, and the copy in TCRdb shows in-frame clones only, minus some. Its listing shows 70,000 or so clones. The CDR3 covers 11 residues. Germline CDR1 and CDR2: MNHNS and SASEGT. The V gene lost 7 bases and the J gene lost 4 bases, with 7 bases spanning the gap. This chain uses TRBV6-1 with TRBJ1-2; D remains ambiguous. This receptor was identified in a female donor in good health and CMV-seropositive. The material sequenced was PBMCs. The CDR3 region is CASKLLYGYTF. In DNA form, the CDR3 reads TGTGCCAGCAAGCTCCTCTATGGCTACACCTTC.